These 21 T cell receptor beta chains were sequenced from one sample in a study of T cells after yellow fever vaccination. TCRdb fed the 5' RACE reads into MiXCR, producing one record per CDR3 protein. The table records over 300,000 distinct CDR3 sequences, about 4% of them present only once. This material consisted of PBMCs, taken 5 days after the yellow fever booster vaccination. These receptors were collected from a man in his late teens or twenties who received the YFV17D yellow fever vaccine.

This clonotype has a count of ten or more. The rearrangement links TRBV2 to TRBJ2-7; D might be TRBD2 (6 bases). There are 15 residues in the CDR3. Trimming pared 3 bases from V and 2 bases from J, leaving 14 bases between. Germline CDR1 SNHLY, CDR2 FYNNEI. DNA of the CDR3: TGTGCCAGCAGTGAGGAGGAGGGTGTCGCCTACGAGCAGTACTTC. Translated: CASSEEEGVAYEQYF. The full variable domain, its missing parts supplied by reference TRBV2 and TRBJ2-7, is EPEVTQTPSHQVTQMGQEVILRCVPISNHLYFYWYRQILGQKVEFLVSFYNNEISEKSEIFDDQFSVERPDGSNFTLKIRSTKLEDSAMYFCASSEEEGVAYEQYFGPGTRLTVT.

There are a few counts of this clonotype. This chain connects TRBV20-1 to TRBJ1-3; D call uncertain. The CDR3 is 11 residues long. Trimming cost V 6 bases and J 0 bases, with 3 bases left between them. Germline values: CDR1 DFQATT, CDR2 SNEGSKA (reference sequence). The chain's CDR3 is CSASSGNTIYF. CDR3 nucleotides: TGCAGTGCAAGCTCTGGAAACACCATATATTTT.

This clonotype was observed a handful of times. The CDR3 coding sequence is TGTGCCAGCAGCTTGGGTCGCGTGGGGCCTCAAGATACGCAGTATTTT. Translating gives CASSLGRVGPQDTQYF. The V gene is TRBV7-9, the J gene TRBJ2-3; D perhaps matches TRBD1 (5 bases). Trimming cost V 3 bases and J 5 bases, with 18 bases left between them. This CDR3 has 16 amino acids. Germline CDR1 is SEHNR and CDR2 is FQNEAQ (reference sequence). The whole variable domain, remainder taken from reference TRBV7-9 and TRBJ2-3, is DTGVSQNPRHKITKRGQNVTFRCDPISEHNRLYWYRQTLGQGPEFLTYFQNEAQLEKSRLLSDRFSAERPKGSFSTLEIQRTEQGDSAMYLCASSLGRVGPQDTQYFGPGTRLTVL.

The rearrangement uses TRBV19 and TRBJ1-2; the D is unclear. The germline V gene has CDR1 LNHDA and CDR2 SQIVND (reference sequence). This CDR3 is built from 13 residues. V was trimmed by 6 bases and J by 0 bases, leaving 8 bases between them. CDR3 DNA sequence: TGTGCCAGTAGGGGTTTAGCTAACTATGGCTACACCTTC. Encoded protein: CASRGLANYGYTF. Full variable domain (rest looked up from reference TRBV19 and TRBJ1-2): DGGITQSPKYLFRKEGQNVTLSCEQNLNHDAMYWYRQDPGQGLRLIYYSQIVNDFQKGDIAEGYSVSREKKESFPLTVTSAQKNPTAFYLCASRGLANYGYTFGSGTRLTVV.

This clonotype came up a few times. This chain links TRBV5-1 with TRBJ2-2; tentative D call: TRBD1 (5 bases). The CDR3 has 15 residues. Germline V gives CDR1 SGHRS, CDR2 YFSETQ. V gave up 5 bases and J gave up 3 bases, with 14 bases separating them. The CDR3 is CASSSATGDTGELFF. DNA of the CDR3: TGCGCCAGCAGTTCCGCAACAGGAGACACCGGGGAGCTGTTTTTT. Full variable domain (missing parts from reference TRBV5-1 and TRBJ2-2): KAGVTQTPRYLIKTRGQQVTLSCSPISGHRSVSWYQQTPGQGLQFLFEYFSETQRNKGNFPGRFSGRQFSNSRSEMNVSTLELGDSALYLCASSSATGDTGELFFGEGSRLTVL.

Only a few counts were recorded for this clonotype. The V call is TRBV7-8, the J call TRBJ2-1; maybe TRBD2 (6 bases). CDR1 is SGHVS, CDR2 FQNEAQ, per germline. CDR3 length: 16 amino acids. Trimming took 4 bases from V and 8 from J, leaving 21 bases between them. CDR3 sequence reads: CASSSKRGRRSYEQFF. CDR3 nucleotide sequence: TGTGCCAGCAGCTCCAAAAGAGGGAGGCGTTCGTATGAGCAGTTCTTC.

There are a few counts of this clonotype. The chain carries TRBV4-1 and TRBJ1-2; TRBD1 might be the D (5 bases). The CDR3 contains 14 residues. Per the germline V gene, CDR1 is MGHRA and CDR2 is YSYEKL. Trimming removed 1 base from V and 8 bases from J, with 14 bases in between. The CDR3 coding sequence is TGCGCCAGCAGCCAAGTTCTTTGGGGGTCCGGCTACACCTTC. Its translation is CASSQVLWGSGYTF.

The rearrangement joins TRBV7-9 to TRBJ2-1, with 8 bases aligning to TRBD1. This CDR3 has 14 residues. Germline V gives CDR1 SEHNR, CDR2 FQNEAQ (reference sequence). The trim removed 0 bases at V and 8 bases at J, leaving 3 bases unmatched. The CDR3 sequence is CASSLAAGGHEQFF. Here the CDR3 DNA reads TGTGCCAGCAGCTTAGCGGCAGGGGGCCATGAGCAGTTCTTC.

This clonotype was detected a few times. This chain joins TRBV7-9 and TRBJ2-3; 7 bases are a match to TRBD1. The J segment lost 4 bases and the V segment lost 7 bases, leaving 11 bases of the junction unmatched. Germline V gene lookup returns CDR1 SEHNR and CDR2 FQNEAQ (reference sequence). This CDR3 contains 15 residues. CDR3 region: CASTYRGWAPDTQYF. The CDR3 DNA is TGTGCCAGCACCTACAGGGGTTGGGCCCCAGATACGCAGTATTTT.

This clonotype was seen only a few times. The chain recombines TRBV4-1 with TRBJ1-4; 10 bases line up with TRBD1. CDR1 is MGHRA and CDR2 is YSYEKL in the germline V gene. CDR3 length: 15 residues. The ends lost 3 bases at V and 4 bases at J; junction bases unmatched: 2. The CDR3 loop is CASSQTGGNNEKLFF. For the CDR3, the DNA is TGCGCCAGCAGCCAGACAGGGGGCAATAATGAAAAACTGTTTTTT.

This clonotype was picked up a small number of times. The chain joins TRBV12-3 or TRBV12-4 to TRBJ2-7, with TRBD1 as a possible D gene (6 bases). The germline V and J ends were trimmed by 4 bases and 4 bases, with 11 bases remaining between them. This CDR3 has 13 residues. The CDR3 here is CASSWKGVYEQYF. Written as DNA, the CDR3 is TGTGCCAGCAGTTGGAAGGGGGTGTACGAGCAGTACTTC.

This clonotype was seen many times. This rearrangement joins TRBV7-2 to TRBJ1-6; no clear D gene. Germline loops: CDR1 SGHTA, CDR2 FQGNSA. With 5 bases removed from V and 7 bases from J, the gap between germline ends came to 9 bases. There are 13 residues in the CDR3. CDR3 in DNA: TGTGCCAGCAGCGATCAGCAGAATTCACCCCTCCACTTT. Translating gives CASSDQQNSPLHF.

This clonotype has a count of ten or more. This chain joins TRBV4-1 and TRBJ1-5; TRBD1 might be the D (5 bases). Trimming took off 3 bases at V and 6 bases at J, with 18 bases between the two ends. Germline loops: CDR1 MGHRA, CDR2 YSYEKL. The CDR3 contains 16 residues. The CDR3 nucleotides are TGCGCCAGCAGCCACGAGCGGGGCAGGGTGGGTCAGCCCCAGCATTTT. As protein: CASSHERGRVGQPQHF.

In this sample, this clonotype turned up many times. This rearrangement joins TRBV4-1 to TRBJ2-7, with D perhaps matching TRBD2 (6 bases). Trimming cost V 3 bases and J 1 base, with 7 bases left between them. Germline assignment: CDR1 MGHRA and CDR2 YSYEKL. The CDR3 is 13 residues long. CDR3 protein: CASSQGGSYEQYF. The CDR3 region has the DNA TGCGCCAGCAGCCAGGGGGGATCCTACGAGCAGTACTTC.

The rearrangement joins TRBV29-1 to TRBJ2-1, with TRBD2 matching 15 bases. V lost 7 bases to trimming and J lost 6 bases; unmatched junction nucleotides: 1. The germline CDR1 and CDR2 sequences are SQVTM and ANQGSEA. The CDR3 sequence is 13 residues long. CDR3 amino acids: CSGTSGGGNEQFF. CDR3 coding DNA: TGCAGCGGGACTAGCGGGGGGGGCAATGAGCAGTTCTTC.

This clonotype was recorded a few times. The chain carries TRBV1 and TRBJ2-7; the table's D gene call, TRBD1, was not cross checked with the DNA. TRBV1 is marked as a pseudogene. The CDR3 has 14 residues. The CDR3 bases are TGCACCAGCAGCCAAGATGTGTCCGGCTACGAGCAGTACGTC. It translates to CTSSQDVSGYEQYV.

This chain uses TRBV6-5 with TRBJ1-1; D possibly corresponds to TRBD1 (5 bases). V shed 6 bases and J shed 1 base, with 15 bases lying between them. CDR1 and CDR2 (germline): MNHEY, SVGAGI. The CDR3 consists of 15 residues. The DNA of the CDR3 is TGTGCCAGCAGCTACATCTCCGGGGGGAACACTGAAGCTTTCTTT. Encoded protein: CASSYISGGNTEAFF.

The DNA for the CDR3 is TGTGCCAGCAGCTTAGGGTCTAGCGGGGGAGCCACCGGGGAGCTGTTTTTT. Its translation is CASSLGSSGGATGELFF. The chain has TRBV7-6 and TRBJ2-2; 10 bases fit TRBD2. Germline CDR1 and CDR2: SGHVS and FNYEAQ. CDR3 length: 17 amino acids. The V gene end was trimmed by 1 base and the J gene end by 4 bases; junction bases not matched to a gene: 6.

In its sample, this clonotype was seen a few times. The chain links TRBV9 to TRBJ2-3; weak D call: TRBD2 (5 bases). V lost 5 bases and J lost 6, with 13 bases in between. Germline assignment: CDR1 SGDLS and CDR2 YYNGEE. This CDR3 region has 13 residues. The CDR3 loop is CASRATGSDTQYF. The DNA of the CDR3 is TGTGCCAGCAGAGCAACGGGGTCGGATACGCAGTATTTT. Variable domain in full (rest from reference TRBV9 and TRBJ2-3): DSGVTQTPKHLITATGQRVTLRCSPRSGDLSVYWYQQSLDQGLQFLIQYYNGEERAKGNILERFSAQQFPDLHSELNLSSLELGDSALYFCASRATGSDTQYFGPGTRLTVL.

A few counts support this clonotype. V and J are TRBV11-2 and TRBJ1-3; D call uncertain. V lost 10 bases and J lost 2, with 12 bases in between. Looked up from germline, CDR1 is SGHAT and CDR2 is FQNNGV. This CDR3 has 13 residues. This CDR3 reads CAIQMPTGNTIYF. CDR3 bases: TGTGCCATCCAGATGCCCACTGGAAACACCATATATTTT.

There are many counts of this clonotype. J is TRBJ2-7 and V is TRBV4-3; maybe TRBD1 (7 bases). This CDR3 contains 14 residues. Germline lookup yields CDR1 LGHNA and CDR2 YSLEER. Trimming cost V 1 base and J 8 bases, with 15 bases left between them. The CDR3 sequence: CASSQVGGGAKQYF. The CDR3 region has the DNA TGCGCCAGCAGCCAAGTCGGAGGGGGCGCGAAGCAGTACTTC.